This entry is about one T cell receptor beta chain. Its antigen is as yet unknown. The V and J ends lost 4 bases and 3 bases, in that order; junction bases with no gene match: 4. Germline-derived CDR1 and CDR2 are SGHKS and YYEKEE (reference sequence). This CDR3 is built from 15 residues. Using immunoSEQ multiplex PCR, the repertoire was profiled, and TCRdb retains in-frame clones only, with some absent. The data contain 150,000 or so clones, about 85% of them singletons. This sample stems from a study of radiation and T cells in renal cell carcinoma. The study's findings and limits: In blood, top tumor clones expanded by 2 weeks, shrinking by 4. Baseline intratumoral clonotype presence is unknown without pretreatment biopsies.

Time point described: baseline pretreatment blood. Treatment here: 15 Gy SBRT to primary tumor, nephrectomy 4 weeks later. After SBRT, blood was collected at 2 and 4 weeks, plus baseline. The tumor was a clear cell renal cell carcinoma. The source of this sequence is a woman in her 70s with renal cell carcinoma. Specimen: blood, collected from a patient whose treatment included radiotherapy and nephrectomy. The chain couples TRBV5-5 to TRBJ1-5, with 10 bases aligning to TRBD1. DNA for the CDR3: TGTGCCAGCAGCCGGGACAGGGGTGTCAATCAGCCCCAGCATTTT. Encoded protein: CASSRDRGVNQPQHF.